This is a list of T cell receptor beta chains from one sample in a study of blood T cell repertoires in COVID-19. Measured with immunoSEQ multiplex PCR; TCRdb has only the in-frame clones, and not every one. This table holds under 200,000 clones, approximately 86% found once. The sequenced sample consisted of peripheral blood. The source of these receptors is a man between 65 and 85 years old with acute or convalescent COVID-19. The CDR3 runs from the conserved cysteine through the conserved F or W. The order of the fields is D gene, J gene, V gene, clone size, CDR3 DNA, CDR3 protein. D genes are given only for firm matches. Clone sizes are given selectively: once, few, many, or a class where the clone is expanded.

NA | TRBJ1-2 | TRBV28 | once | TGTGCCAGCAGTTTATCCCGGAGGGGCTACACCTTC | CASSLSRRGYTF
TRBD2 | TRBJ2-3 | TRBV3-1/TRBV3-2 | NA | TGTGCCAGCAGCCAAGAGGGGCTAGCGGGAGGGTTCGGACAGGCGGTCGATACGCAGTATTTT | CASSQEGLAGGFGQAVDTQYF
TRBD2 | TRBJ2-1 | TRBV7-3 | NA | TGTGCCAGCAGCTTTCACTCCGGGGGGAGCTCCTACAATGAGCAGTTCTTC | CASSFHSGGSSYNEQFF
TRBD2 | TRBJ2-1 | TRBV7-2 | once | TGTGCCAGCAGCTTACTTCCGAGCGTTAGCGGGACTGACAATGAGCAGTTCTTC | CASSLLPSVSGTDNEQFF
TRBD2 | TRBJ2-2 | TRBV7-2 | NA | TGTGCCAGCAGCTTAGTAGCTCCTCGTAGCGGGGGGGCCCCCGGGGAGCTGTTTTTT | CASSLVAPRSGGAPGELFF
TRBD1 | TRBJ1-2 | TRBV6-6 | NA | TGTGCCAGCAGTTTCGTTCAGGGGGCGTTGGATGGCTACACCTTC | CASSFVQGALDGYTF
TRBD1 | TRBJ1-1 | TRBV5-6 | NA | TGTGCCAGCAGCCCCAGTCCAGGGGGACACACTGAAGCTTTCTTT | CASSPSPGGHTEAFF
NA | TRBJ1-4 | TRBV7-2 | NA | TGTGCCAGCAGCCCCACTACCATGGGTAAACTGTTTTTT | CASSPTTMGKLFF
NA | TRBJ2-5 | TRBV5-6 | NA | TGTGCCAGCAGTCGGGGGTTGGGGAACCAAGAGACCCAGTACTTC | CASSRGLGNQETQYF
NA | TRBJ2-7 | TRBV6-5 | NA | TGTGCCAGCAGTCCTGGGGCCTTGAACTACGAGCAGTACTTC | CASSPGALNYEQYF
NA | TRBJ2-5 | TRBV9 | once | TGTGCCAGCAGCGTAGGGGCTGACGAAGAGACCCAGTACTTC | CASSVGADEETQYF